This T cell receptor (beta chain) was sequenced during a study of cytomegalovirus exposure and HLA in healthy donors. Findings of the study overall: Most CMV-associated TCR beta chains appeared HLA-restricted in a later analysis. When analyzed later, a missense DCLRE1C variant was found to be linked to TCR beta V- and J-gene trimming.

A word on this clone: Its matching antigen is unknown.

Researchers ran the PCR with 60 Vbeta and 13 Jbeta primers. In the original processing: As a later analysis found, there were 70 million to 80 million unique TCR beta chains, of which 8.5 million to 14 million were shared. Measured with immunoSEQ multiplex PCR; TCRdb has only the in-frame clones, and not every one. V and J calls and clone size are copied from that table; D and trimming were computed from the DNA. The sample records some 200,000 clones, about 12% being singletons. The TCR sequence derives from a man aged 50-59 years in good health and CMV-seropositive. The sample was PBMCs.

The CDR3 nucleotides read TGTGCCAGTAGCCAACTTCTCGGGGGGAGCGGTGAAAAACTGTTTTTT. This sequence encodes CASSQLLGGSGEKLFF. This chain uses TRBV19 with TRBJ1-4; possible D gene TRBD1, 5 bases. Trimming shortened V by 6 bases and J by 7 bases, and 21 bases separated the two germline ends. The CDR3 consists of 16 residues. Germline assignment: CDR1 LNHDA and CDR2 SQIVND (reference sequence).